This T cell receptor beta chain was captured by sequencing in a study of blood T cell repertoires in COVID-19. This CDR3 region has 14 residues. CDR1 is PRHDT, CDR2 FYEKMQ, per germline (reference sequence). V was cut by 3 bases and J by 7 bases, with 10 bases left in between. The Seattle patients, enrolled during active infection, were followed longitudinally. A remark on this clone: This same CDR3 is encoded by further DNA sequences in the sample.

TCRdb's table, derived via immunoSEQ multiplex PCR, lists solely in-frame clones and lacks some. The sample holds more than 300,000 clones; 85% to 90% are singletons and the top ten take less than 2%. The sample comprised peripheral blood. The chain has TRBV13 and TRBJ1-6; a possible D gene is TRBD1 (6 bases). The sequence derives from a woman aged 25 to 39 with COVID-19, enrolled during active disease. The CDR3 reads CASSLGRGNSPLHF. The CDR3 DNA reads TGTGCCAGCAGCTTGGGCAGGGGAAATTCACCCCTCCACTTT.